This T cell receptor (beta chain) was recovered during a study of spatial heterogeneity in lung cancer. There are many counts of this clonotype. Unique molecular identifiers, one per molecule, were present on every TCR cDNA molecule. MiXCR was run by TCRdb on the 5' RACE reads, yielding one entry per CDR3 protein. This sample has some 29,000 distinct CDR3 sequences; more than 8% occur once, and the top ten carry roughly 34%. As for time point: sample taken at primary tumor resection. In each case, whole RNA from tumor, nontumor lung or frozen PBMC was sequenced unsorted. The germline V and J ends were trimmed by 1 base and 0 bases, with 4 bases remaining between them. This CDR3 region has 15 residues. Germline V gene lookup returns CDR1 MNHNS and CDR2 SASEGT.

The receptor comes from a female donor with early-stage non-small cell lung cancer. V is TRBV6-1 and J is TRBJ2-6; no clear D gene. The sequencing here drew on PBMCs, taken at surgery. CDR3 DNA sequence: TGTGCCAGCAGTGAAGGGGACTCTGGGGCCAACGTCCTGACTTTC. Amino acids: CASSEGDSGANVLTF.